A single sample gave rise to the 16 T cell receptor beta chains below, sequenced in a study of blood T cell repertoires in COVID-19. Only in-frame clones appear in the TCRdb table, and some are missing; sequencing was by immunoSEQ multiplex PCR. The data show hundreds of thousands of clones, 70% to 90% seen once. Input material: peripheral blood. The receptors stem from a woman aged 25 to 39 with active or convalescent COVID-19.

This sequence joins TRBV4-2 and TRBJ2-5, with D unresolved. The CDR3 length is 15 residues. Germline values: CDR1 LGHNA, CDR2 YNFKEQ. V was clipped by 3 bases and J by 2 bases, with 13 bases between them. The chain's CDR3 is CASSQPQDLQETQYF. The CDR3 region has the DNA TGTGCCAGCAGCCAGCCTCAGGATTTACAAGAGACCCAGTACTTC.

V usage is TRBV27 and J usage is TRBJ1-6; D is perhaps TRBD1 (6 bases). The V end lost 6 bases, the J end lost 7 bases, and 19 bases lay between the germline ends. This CDR3 is built from 16 residues. Germline values: CDR1 MNHEY, CDR2 SMNVEV (reference sequence). The DNA for the CDR3 is TGTGCCAGCAGACCCTACAGGGAAATGAGGAATTCACCCCTCCACTTT. Translation gives CASRPYREMRNSPLHF.

J is TRBJ2-1 and V is TRBV6-5; D may be TRBD2 (5 bases). Trimming took off 8 bases at V and 5 bases at J, with 10 bases between the two ends. Looked up from germline, CDR1 is MNHEY and CDR2 is SVGAGI. This CDR3 comprises 12 residues. In DNA, the CDR3 is TGTGCCAGCGGGAGCGTAAACAATGAGCAGTTCTTC. It is translated as CASGSVNNEQFF.

The CDR3 loop reads CASSLRQGSEAFF. CDR3 nucleotide sequence: TGTGCCAGCAGTTTAAGACAAGGGAGTGAAGCTTTCTTT. This chain uses TRBV12-3 or TRBV12-4 with TRBJ1-1; D uncertain. V was cut by 2 bases and J by 7 bases, with 11 bases left in between. The CDR3 consists of 13 residues.

The J gene is TRBJ1-1, the V gene TRBV27; the D is unclear. Deletions cut 5 bases from V and 4 bases from J, with 14 bases between. From germline, CDR1 is MNHEY and CDR2 SMNVEV (reference sequence). This CDR3 spans 14 amino acids. The chain's CDR3 is CASSRELWGTEAFF. DNA of the CDR3: TGTGCCAGCAGTCGGGAGTTGTGGGGCACTGAAGCTTTCTTT.

V and J are TRBV4-1 and TRBJ1-1, with TRBD1 identical over 7 bases. Per germline, CDR1 MGHRA and CDR2 YSYEKL. V lost 4 bases to trimming and J lost 0 bases; unmatched junction nucleotides: 8. The length of the CDR3 is 16 residues. The CDR3 coding sequence is TGCGCCAGCAGCCTAGGACAGGAGATTCTGAACACTGAAGCTTTCTTT. Encoded protein: CASSLGQEILNTEAFF.

This rearrangement joins TRBV6-1 to TRBJ1-4, with TRBD1 matching over 7 bases. The CDR3 spans 13 residues. Germline assignment: CDR1 MNHNS and CDR2 SASEGT. The J segment lost 10 bases and the V segment lost 2 bases, leaving 4 bases of the junction unmatched. CDR3 bases: TGTGCCAGCAGTGAAACCCGGACAGGAAAACTGTTTTTT. Translation gives CASSETRTGKLFF.

This chain links TRBV19 with TRBJ1-2; D not resolved. Germline V gives CDR1 LNHDA, CDR2 SQIVND (reference sequence). CDR3 length: 13 residues. V dropped 7 bases and J dropped 3 bases, with 12 bases sitting between them. DNA of the CDR3: TGTGCCAGTAAGGTGGGCGGGGACTATGGCTACACCTTC. Translating gives CASKVGGDYGYTF.

The rearrangement links TRBV27 to TRBJ2-3; 11 positions agree with TRBD2. The CDR3 spans 16 residues. In germline, CDR1 is MNHEY, CDR2 SMNVEV (reference sequence). Trimming at V came to 0 bases and at J to 5 bases, leaving 4 bases not matched to a gene. CDR3 nucleotides: TGTGCCAGCAGTTTATCGACTAGCGGGATAGAAGATACGCAGTATTTT. The encoded protein is CASSLSTSGIEDTQYF.

The rearrangement joins TRBV4-1 to TRBJ2-7, with TRBD1 identical over 7 bases. Germline CDR1 MGHRA, CDR2 YSYEKL. V dropped 4 bases and J dropped 4; count of bases not matched to a gene: 10. The CDR3 spans 15 residues. CDR3 loop: CASSRGSDRRYEQYF. CDR3 DNA: TGCGCCAGCAGCCGGGGCTCGGACAGGAGATACGAGCAGTACTTC.

This clone was detected once. V is TRBV7-2 and J is TRBJ2-4; TRBD2 matches at 13 bases. This CDR3 spans 18 amino acids. Germline CDR1 reads SGHTA; CDR2 reads FQGNSA. Trimming at V came to 3 bases and at J to 1 base, leaving 6 bases not matched to a gene. CDR3 in amino acids: CASSFRLAGGGAKNIQYF. As DNA, the CDR3 is TGTGCCAGCAGCTTTCGACTAGCGGGGGGAGGCGCCAAAAACATTCAGTACTTC.

The V and J genes are TRBV11-2 and TRBJ1-4; 9 positions match TRBD1. Germline V gene data show CDR1 as SGHAT and CDR2 as FQNNGV. V lost 5 bases, J lost 4 bases, and 5 bases stayed unmatched. This CDR3 has 15 amino acids. The CDR3: CASSEGTGRNEKLFF. The CDR3, as DNA: TGTGCCAGCAGCGAAGGGACAGGGCGTAATGAAAAACTGTTTTTT.

The chain recombines TRBV7-8 with TRBJ1-3; perhaps TRBD1 as D (6 bases). Deletions cut 1 base from V and 4 bases from J, with 11 bases between. The CDR3 runs to 15 residues. Germline CDR1 and CDR2: SGHVS and FQNEAQ. The CDR3 coding sequence is TGTGCCAGCAGCTTAGTTTCAGGGGCCGGAAACACCATATATTTT. Translated: CASSLVSGAGNTIYF.

The V gene is TRBV5-1, the J gene TRBJ2-7; D is perhaps TRBD1 (6 bases). The CDR3 has 14 amino acids. V gave up 4 bases and J gave up 5 bases, with 16 bases separating them. Germline-derived CDR1 and CDR2 are SGHRS and YFSETQ. The CDR3 DNA follows: TGCGCCAGCAGCCCCCAACGCAACAGGGACGAGCAGTACTTC. Translating gives CASSPQRNRDEQYF.

The rearrangement uses TRBV7-2 and TRBJ2-7; 7 bases align to TRBD2. CDR3 size: 14 residues. V was clipped by 3 bases and J by 6 bases; unmatched bases: 8. Looked up from germline, CDR1 is SGHTA and CDR2 is FQGNSA. The CDR3 nucleotides read TGTGCCAGCAGCTTTCAGCGGGGAACCTTCGAGCAGTACTTC. It encodes CASSFQRGTFEQYF.

The chain links TRBV27 to TRBJ1-4; 7 bases fit TRBD1. The V and J ends lost 5 bases and 6 bases, in that order; junction bases with no gene match: 6. Germline-derived CDR1 and CDR2 are MNHEY and SMNVEV (reference sequence). The CDR3 sequence is 14 residues long. For the CDR3, the DNA is TGTGCCAGCAGTCCCTTGGGACAGTATGAAAAACTGTTTTTT. Protein sequence: CASSPLGQYEKLFF.